These 17 T cell receptor beta chains originate from one sample sequenced in a study of blood T cell repertoires in COVID-19. Assay: immunoSEQ multiplex PCR; the TCRdb copy retains only in-frame clones and omits some. The sample lists under 300,000 clones; about 90% were seen once. Sequences were obtained from peripheral blood. All receptors derive from a man between 60 and 75 years old who had recovered from COVID-19.

The chain links TRBV3-1 (or the pseudogene TRBV3-2) to TRBJ1-4, with 10 bases lining up with TRBD1. CDR3 length equals 14 residues. V was pared by 4 bases and J by 6 bases, with 2 bases of the junction left unmatched. Germline CDR1 and CDR2: LGHDT and YNNKEL (reference sequence). The CDR3, as DNA: TGTGCCAGCAGCCCCGGGACAGGGGATGAAAAACTGTTTTTT. Amino acid sequence: CASSPGTGDEKLFF.

This clone was seen a single time. The genes are TRBV7-2 and TRBJ1-2, with D perhaps TRBD1 (6 bases). The CDR3 runs 14 residues. Germline lookup yields CDR1 SGHTA and CDR2 FQGNSA. The V end was cut by 5 bases, the J end by 7 bases, with 17 bases between. CDR3 residues: CASSPEAGVGGYTF. The CDR3 region has the DNA TGTGCCAGCAGCCCCGAGGCAGGGGTCGGTGGCTACACCTTC.

The chain is built from TRBV5-1 and TRBJ2-7, with 11 bases aligning to TRBD1. Per the germline V gene, CDR1 is SGHRS and CDR2 is YFSETQ. J gave up 0 bases and V 4 bases, and 3 bases lay outside the gene matches. The CDR3 spans 15 residues. The CDR3 here is CASSAGTGGSYEQYV. The CDR3 DNA sequence: TGCGCCAGCAGCGCCGGGACAGGGGGCTCCTACGAGCAGTACGTC.

The count of this clone is one. The V gene is TRBV5-1, the J gene TRBJ1-6; maybe TRBD1 (5 bases). Germline-derived CDR1 and CDR2 are SGHRS and YFSETQ. The CDR3 has 15 amino acids. Trimming took off 0 bases at V and 8 bases at J, with 12 bases between the two ends. This CDR3 reads CASSLVPGGDSPLHF. CDR3 DNA sequence: TGCGCCAGCAGCTTGGTCCCGGGGGGGGATTCACCCCTCCACTTT.

The chain couples TRBV5-6 to TRBJ1-6; 8 positions match TRBD1. CDR1 and CDR2 from the germline V gene are SGHDT and YYEEEE. CDR3 length equals 17 residues. V was clipped by 3 bases and J by 1 base; unmatched bases: 6. CDR3 protein: CASSSDTGGSYNSPLHF. The CDR3 nucleotides are TGTGCCAGCAGCTCAGATACAGGGGGGTCCTATAATTCACCCCTCCACTTT.

The chain recombines TRBV10-1 with TRBJ2-1; 8 bases agree with TRBD2. Germline lookup yields CDR1 WNHNN and CDR2 SYGVQD (reference sequence). With 8 bases clipped from V and 5 bases from J, the junction kept 5 bases outside the gene matches. This CDR3 has 13 amino acids. In DNA, the CDR3 is TGCGCCAGCCAGGGACTAGAGGACAATGAGCAGTTCTTC. Translated, it gives CASQGLEDNEQFF.

This clone appeared a few times. The J gene is TRBJ2-2, the V gene TRBV27, with 9 bases fitting TRBD2. Trimming cost V 6 bases and J 3 bases; bases outside gene matches: 5. This CDR3 comprises 15 residues. The germline V gene encodes CDR1 MNHEY and CDR2 SMNVEV (reference sequence). CDR3 in DNA: TGTGCCAGCAGGGCGGGGGGGCGTCACACCGGGGAGCTGTTTTTT. Translating gives CASRAGGRHTGELFF.

This clone was detected once. The V call is TRBV5-6, the J call TRBJ1-6; weak D call: TRBD1 (5 bases). V was clipped by 1 base and J by 7 bases, with 9 bases between them. The CDR3 loop spans 14 amino acids. Per the germline V gene, CDR1 is SGHDT and CDR2 is YYEEEE. This chain's CDR3 is CASSLPRQNSPLHF. The CDR3 nucleotides read TGTGCCAGCAGCTTGCCGCGACAGAATTCACCCCTCCACTTT.

V usage is TRBV30 and J usage is TRBJ1-1; D gene unclear. From germline, CDR1 is GTSNPN and CDR2 SVGIG (reference sequence). This CDR3 contains 13 residues. Trimming removed 6 bases at V and 3 bases at J, with 14 bases between. The CDR3 loop reads CACRKQRYTEAFF. In DNA, the CDR3 is TGTGCCTGCAGAAAACAGCGGTACACTGAAGCTTTCTTT. The full variable domain, completed using reference TRBV30 and TRBJ1-1, is SQTIHQWPATLVQPVGSPLSLECTVEGTSNPNLYWYRQAAGRGLQLLFYSVGIGQISSEVPQNLSASRPQDRQFILSSKKLLLSDSGFYLCACRKQRYTEAFFGQGTRLTVV.

The J gene is TRBJ1-6, the V gene TRBV7-2; D not certain. There are 13 residues in the CDR3. The V and J ends lost 0 bases and 7 bases respectively, with 4 bases between them. CDR1 is SGHTA, CDR2 FQGNSA, per germline. CDR3: CASSLAGNSPLHF. The CDR3 bases are TGTGCCAGCAGCTTAGCCGGGAATTCACCCCTCCACTTT.

CDR3: CASSPGGYRNSPLHF. DNA for the CDR3: TGTGCCAGCAGTCCCGGGGGGTACAGAAATTCACCCCTCCACTTT. The chain carries TRBV28 and TRBJ1-6; TRBD1 might be the D (5 bases). The CDR3 sequence is 15 residues long. V was clipped by 5 bases and J by 7 bases, with 15 bases between them. Germline V gene lookup returns CDR1 MDHEN and CDR2 SYDVKM.

In its sample, this clone was seen a few times. The rearrangement joins TRBV18 to TRBJ2-2; perhaps TRBD1 as D (5 bases). Germline V gene sequence: CDR1 KGHSH, CDR2 LQKENI. The V end lost 5 bases, the J end lost 1 base, and 8 bases lay between the germline ends. This CDR3 is built from 14 residues. CDR3 nucleotide sequence: TGTGCCAGCTCAGTGGGGCAGAACACCGGGGAGCTGTTTTTT. Its translation: CASSVGQNTGELFF.

This clone has a single count. This chain joins TRBV6-5 and TRBJ2-1; TRBD1 matches at 7 bases. CDR1 and CDR2 from the germline V gene are MNHEY and SVGAGI. The length of the CDR3 is 14 residues. V lost 6 bases, J lost 9 bases, and 11 bases stayed unmatched. The CDR3 protein is CASRLQGKVAEQFF. CDR3 in DNA: TGTGCCAGCAGGCTACAGGGGAAGGTGGCTGAGCAGTTCTTC.

This clone was detected once. The chain combines TRBV5-1 with TRBJ2-7; maybe TRBD1 (6 bases). The germline V and J ends were trimmed by 0 bases and 4 bases, with 11 bases remaining between them. Germline V gene lookup returns CDR1 SGHRS and CDR2 YFSETQ. The CDR3 has 14 amino acids. The CDR3 region has the DNA TGCGCCAGCAGCTTGGCGGGGACACCATACGAGCAGTACGTC. Translated: CASSLAGTPYEQYV.

The rearrangement links TRBV10-1 to TRBJ2-2; D perhaps matches TRBD2 (7 bases). From germline, CDR1 is WNHNN and CDR2 SYGVQD (reference sequence). The CDR3 has 14 amino acids. Trimming took off 8 bases at V and 3 bases at J, with 13 bases between the two ends. The CDR3 DNA is TGCGCCAGCCGGGGGGCGATCGACACCGGGGAGCTGTTTTTT. Amino acids: CASRGAIDTGELFF.

The chain uses TRBV9 and TRBJ1-1, with D maybe TRBD1 (5 bases). The germline V gene encodes CDR1 SGDLS and CDR2 YYNGEE. The V end was cut by 0 bases, the J end by 3 bases, with 12 bases between. The CDR3 length is 15 residues. The CDR3 sequence: CASSVGQGLDTEAFF. The CDR3 coding sequence is TGTGCCAGCAGCGTAGGTCAGGGTTTGGACACTGAAGCTTTCTTT.

The genes are TRBV18 and TRBJ1-2, with D unresolved. The V end lost 6 bases, the J end lost 6 bases, and 14 bases lay between the germline ends. Germline V gene lookup returns CDR1 KGHSH and CDR2 LQKENI. This CDR3 comprises 13 residues. The CDR3 DNA follows: TGTGCCAGCTCGGTTACCCGGGTTAATGGCTACACCTTC. It translates to CASSVTRVNGYTF.